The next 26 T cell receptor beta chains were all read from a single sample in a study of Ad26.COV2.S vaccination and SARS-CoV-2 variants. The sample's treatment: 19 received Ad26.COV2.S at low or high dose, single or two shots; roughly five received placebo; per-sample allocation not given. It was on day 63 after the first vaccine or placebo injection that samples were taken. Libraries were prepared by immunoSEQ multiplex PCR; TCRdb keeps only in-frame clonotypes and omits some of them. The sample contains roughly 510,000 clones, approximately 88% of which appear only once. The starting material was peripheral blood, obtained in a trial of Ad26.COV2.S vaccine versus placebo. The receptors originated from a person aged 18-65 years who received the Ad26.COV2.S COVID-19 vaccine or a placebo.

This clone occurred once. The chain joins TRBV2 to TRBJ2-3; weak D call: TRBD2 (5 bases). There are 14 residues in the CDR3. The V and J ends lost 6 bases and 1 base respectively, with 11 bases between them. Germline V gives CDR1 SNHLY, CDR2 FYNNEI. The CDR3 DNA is TGTGCCAGCAGAAGGGAGACGGGCACAGATACGCAGTATTTT. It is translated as CASRRETGTDTQYF.

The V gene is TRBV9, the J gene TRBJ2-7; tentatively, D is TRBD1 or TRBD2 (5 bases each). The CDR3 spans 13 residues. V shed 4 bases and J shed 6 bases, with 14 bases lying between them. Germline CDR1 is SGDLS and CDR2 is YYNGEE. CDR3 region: CASSPRRGAEQYF. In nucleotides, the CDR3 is TGTGCCAGCAGCCCCCGCCGGGGCGCCGAGCAGTACTTC. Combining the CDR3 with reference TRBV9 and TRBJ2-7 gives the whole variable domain DSGVTQTPKHLITATGQRVTLRCSPRSGDLSVYWYQQSLDQGLQFLIQYYNGEERAKGNILERFSAQQFPDLHSELNLSSLELGDSALYFCASSPRRGAEQYFGPGTRLTVT.

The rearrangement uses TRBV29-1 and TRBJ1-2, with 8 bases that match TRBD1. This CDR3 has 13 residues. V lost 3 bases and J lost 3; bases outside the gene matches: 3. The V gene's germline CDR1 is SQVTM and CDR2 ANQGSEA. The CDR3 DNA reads TGCAGCGTTGAGGACAGGGAGGACTATGGCTACACCTTC. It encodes CSVEDREDYGYTF.

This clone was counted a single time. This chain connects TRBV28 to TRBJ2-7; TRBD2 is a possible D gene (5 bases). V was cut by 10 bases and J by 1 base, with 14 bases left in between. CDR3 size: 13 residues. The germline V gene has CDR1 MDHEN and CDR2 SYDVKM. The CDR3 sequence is CATLRGSSYEQYF. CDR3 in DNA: TGTGCCACCCTCCGGGGATCTTCCTACGAGCAGTACTTC.

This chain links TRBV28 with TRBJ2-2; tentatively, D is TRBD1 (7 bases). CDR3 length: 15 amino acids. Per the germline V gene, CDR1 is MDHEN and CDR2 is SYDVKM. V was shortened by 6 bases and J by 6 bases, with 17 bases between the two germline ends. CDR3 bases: TGTGCCAGCAGCGAGGGGGCGGGGAGAGCCGGGGAGCTGTTTTTT. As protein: CASSEGAGRAGELFF.

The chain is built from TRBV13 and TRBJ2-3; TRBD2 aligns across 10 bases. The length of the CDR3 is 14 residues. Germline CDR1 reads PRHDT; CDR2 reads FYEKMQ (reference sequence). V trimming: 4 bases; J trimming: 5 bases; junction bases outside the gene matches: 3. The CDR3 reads CASSSQREGDTQYF. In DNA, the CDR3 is TGTGCCAGCAGCTCCCAGCGGGAGGGAGATACGCAGTATTTT.

This CDR3 reads CSTRTGTNEKLFF. CDR3 nucleotide sequence: TGCAGCACCCGGACAGGAACTAATGAAAAACTGTTTTTT. The V and J genes are TRBV29-1 and TRBJ1-4; 7 bases align to TRBD1. Per the germline V gene, CDR1 is SQVTM and CDR2 is ANQGSEA. V was clipped by 8 bases and J by 1 base; unmatched bases: 4. This CDR3 has 13 residues.

CDR3 loop: CASSLGAGGPRGTDTQYF. For the CDR3, the DNA is TGTGCCAGCAGCTTAGGAGCGGGAGGGCCCCGAGGGACAGATACGCAGTATTTT. The chain has TRBV11-3 and TRBJ2-3; 10 nucleotides align to TRBD2. The CDR3 spans 18 residues. V lost 1 base to trimming and J lost 3 bases; unmatched junction nucleotides: 10. Germline V gene data show CDR1 as SGHNT and CDR2 as YENEEA. Variable domain in full (rest from reference TRBV11-3 and TRBJ2-3): EAGVVQSPRYKIIEKKQPVAFWCNPISGHNTLYWYLQNLGQGPELLIRYENEEAVDDSQLPKDRFSAERLKGVDSTLKIQPAELGDSAVYLCASSLGAGGPRGTDTQYFGPGTRLTVL.

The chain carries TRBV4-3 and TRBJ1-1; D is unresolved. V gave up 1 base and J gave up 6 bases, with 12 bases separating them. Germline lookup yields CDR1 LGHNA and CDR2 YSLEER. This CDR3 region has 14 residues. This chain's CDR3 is CASSQGSIGAEAFF. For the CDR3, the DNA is TGCGCCAGCAGCCAAGGTTCGATCGGGGCTGAAGCTTTCTTT.

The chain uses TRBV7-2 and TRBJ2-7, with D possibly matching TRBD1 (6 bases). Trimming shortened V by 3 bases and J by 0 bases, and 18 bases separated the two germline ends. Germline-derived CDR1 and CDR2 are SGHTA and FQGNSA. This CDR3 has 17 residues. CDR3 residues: CASSFPLLTGSSYEQYF. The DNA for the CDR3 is TGTGCCAGCAGCTTCCCCCTCCTGACAGGCAGCTCCTACGAGCAGTACTTC. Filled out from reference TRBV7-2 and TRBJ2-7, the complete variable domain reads GAGVSQSPSNKVTEKGKDVELRCDPISGHTALYWYRQSLGQGLEFLIYFQGNSAPDKSGLPSDRFSAERTGGSVSTLTIQRTQQEDSAVYLCASSFPLLTGSSYEQYFGPGTRLTVT.

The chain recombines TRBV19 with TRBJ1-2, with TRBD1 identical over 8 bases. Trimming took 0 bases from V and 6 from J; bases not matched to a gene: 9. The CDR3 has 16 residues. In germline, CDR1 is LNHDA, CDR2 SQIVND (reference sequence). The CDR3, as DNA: TGTGCCAGTAGTATAGATCGGGGGACAGGCTTACATGGCTACACCTTC. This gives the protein CASSIDRGTGLHGYTF.

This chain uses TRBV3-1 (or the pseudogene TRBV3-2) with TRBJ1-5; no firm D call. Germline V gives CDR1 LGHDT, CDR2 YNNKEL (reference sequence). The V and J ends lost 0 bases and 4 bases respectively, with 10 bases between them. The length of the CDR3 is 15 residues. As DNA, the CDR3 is TGTGCCAGCAGCCAAGAGGGGATGGGGAATCAGCCCCAGCATTTT. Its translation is CASSQEGMGNQPQHF.

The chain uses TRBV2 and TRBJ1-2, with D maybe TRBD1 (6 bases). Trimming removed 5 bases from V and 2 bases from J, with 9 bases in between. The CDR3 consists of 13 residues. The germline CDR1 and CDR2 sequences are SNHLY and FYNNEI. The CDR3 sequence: CASSYRANYGYTF. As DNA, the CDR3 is TGTGCCAGCAGTTACAGGGCGAACTATGGCTACACCTTC.

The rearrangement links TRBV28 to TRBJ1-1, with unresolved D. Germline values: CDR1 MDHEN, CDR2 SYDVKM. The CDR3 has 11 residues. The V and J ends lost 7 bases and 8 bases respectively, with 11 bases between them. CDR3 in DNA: TGTGCCAGCACCAACCGTCGGGAAGCTTTCTTT. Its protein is CASTNRREAFF.

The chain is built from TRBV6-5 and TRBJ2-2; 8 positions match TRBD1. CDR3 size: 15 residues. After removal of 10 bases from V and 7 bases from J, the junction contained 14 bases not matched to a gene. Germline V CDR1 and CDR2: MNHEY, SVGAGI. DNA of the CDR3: TGTGCCACCAGCAACGGGGCAGGGGGCGACGGGGAGCTGTTTTTT. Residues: CATSNGAGGDGELFF.

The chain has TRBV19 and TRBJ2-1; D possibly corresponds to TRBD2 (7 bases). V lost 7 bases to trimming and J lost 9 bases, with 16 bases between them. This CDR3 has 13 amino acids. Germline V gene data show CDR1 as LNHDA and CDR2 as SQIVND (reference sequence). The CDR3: CASTVGGGSEQFF. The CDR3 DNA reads TGTGCCAGTACCGTGGGGGGCGGGAGTGAGCAGTTCTTC.

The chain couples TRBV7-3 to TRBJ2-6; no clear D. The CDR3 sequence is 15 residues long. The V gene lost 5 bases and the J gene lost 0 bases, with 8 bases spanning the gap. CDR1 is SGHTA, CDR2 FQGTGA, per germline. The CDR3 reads CASSVQLSGANVLTF. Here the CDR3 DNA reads TGTGCCAGCAGCGTGCAGCTCTCTGGGGCCAACGTCCTGACTTTC.

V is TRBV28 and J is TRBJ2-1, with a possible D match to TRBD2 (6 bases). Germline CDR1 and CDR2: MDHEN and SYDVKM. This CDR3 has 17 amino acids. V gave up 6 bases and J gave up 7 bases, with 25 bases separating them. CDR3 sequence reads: CASRPLIRAGRPNEQFF. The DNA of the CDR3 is TGTGCCAGCAGGCCCCTTATAAGAGCGGGCCGGCCGAATGAGCAGTTCTTC. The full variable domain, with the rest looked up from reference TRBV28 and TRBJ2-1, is DVKVTQSSRYLVKRTGEKVFLECVQDMDHENMFWYRQDPGLGLRLIYFSYDVKMKEKGDIPEGYSVSREKKERFSLILESASTNQTSMYLCASRPLIRAGRPNEQFFGPGTRLTVL.

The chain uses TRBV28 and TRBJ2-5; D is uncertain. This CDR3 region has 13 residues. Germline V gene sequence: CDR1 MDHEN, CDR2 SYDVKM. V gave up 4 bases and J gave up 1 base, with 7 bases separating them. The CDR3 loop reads CASSWVAQETQYF. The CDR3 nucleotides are TGTGCCAGCAGTTGGGTAGCCCAAGAGACCCAGTACTTC. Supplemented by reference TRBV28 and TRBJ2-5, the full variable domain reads DVKVTQSSRYLVKRTGEKVFLECVQDMDHENMFWYRQDPGLGLRLIYFSYDVKMKEKGDIPEGYSVSREKKERFSLILESASTNQTSMYLCASSWVAQETQYFGPGTRLLVL.

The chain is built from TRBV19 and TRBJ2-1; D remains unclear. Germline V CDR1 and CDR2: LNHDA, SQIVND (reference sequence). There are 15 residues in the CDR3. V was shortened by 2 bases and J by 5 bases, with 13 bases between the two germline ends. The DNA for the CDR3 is TGTGCCAGTAGTATAAGTACCGGGTTCGACAATGAGCAGTTCTTC. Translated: CASSISTGFDNEQFF.

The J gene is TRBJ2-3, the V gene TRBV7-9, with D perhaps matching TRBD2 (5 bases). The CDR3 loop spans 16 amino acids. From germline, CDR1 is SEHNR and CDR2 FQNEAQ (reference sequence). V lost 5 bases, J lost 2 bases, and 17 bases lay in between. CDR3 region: CASSPRPGILTDTQYF. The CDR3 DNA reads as TGTGCCAGCAGCCCGAGGCCGGGGATACTCACAGATACGCAGTATTTT.

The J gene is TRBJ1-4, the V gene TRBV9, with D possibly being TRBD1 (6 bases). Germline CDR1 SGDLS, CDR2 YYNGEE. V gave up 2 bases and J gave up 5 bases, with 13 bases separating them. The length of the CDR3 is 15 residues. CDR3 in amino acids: CASSVQTGPNEKLFF. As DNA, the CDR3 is TGTGCCAGCAGCGTTCAGACAGGCCCGAATGAAAAACTGTTTTTT.

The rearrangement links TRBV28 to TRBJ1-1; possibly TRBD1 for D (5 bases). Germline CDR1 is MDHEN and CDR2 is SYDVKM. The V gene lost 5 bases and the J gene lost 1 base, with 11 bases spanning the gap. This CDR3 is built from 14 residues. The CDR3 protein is CASSPRGGNTEAFF. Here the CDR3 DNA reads TGTGCCAGCAGTCCTCGGGGGGGGAACACTGAAGCTTTCTTT. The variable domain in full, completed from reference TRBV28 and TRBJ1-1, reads DVKVTQSSRYLVKRTGEKVFLECVQDMDHENMFWYRQDPGLGLRLIYFSYDVKMKEKGDIPEGYSVSREKKERFSLILESASTNQTSMYLCASSPRGGNTEAFFGQGTRLTVV.

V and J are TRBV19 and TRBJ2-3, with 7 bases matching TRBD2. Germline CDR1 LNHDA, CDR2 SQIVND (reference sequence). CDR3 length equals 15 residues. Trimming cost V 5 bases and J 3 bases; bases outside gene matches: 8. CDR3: CASSLTGTITDTQYF. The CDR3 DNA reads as TGTGCCAGTAGTCTCACCGGGACTATAACAGATACGCAGTATTTT. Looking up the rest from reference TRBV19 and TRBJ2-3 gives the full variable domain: DGGITQSPKYLFRKEGQNVTLSCEQNLNHDAMYWYRQDPGQGLRLIYYSQIVNDFQKGDIAEGYSVSREKKESFPLTVTSAQKNPTAFYLCASSLTGTITDTQYFGPGTRLTVL.

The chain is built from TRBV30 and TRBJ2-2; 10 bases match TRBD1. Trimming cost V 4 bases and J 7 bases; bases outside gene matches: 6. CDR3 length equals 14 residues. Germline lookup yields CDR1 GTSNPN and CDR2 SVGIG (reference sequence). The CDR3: CAWKRTGGLGELFF. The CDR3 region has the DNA TGTGCCTGGAAAAGGACAGGGGGACTCGGGGAGCTGTTTTTT. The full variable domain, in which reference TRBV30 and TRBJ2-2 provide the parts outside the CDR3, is SQTIHQWPATLVQPVGSPLSLECTVEGTSNPNLYWYRQAAGRGLQLLFYSVGIGQISSEVPQNLSASRPQDRQFILSSKKLLLSDSGFYLCAWKRTGGLGELFFGEGSRLTVL.

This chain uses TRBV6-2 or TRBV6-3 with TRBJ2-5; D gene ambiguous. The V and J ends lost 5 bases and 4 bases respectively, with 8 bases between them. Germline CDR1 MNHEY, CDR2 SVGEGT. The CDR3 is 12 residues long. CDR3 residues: CASSRVPETQYF. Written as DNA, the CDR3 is TGTGCCAGCAGTCGAGTTCCAGAGACCCAGTACTTC.